Below are 20 T cell receptor beta chains sequenced from a single sample in a study of neurological immune-mediated disorders (dated by TCRdb to about 2019). Receptors were amplified or captured by 5' RACE. Sequencing used an Illumina HiSeq 2500. TCRdb trimmed the raw reads at Q25, called clones with MiXCR and kept productive beta chains. Rows matching on CDR3 protein sequence are summarized as one entry with the most common DNA and genes. Recorded for this sample are about 62,000 distinct CDR3 sequences; around 5.2% of them occurred a single time. The ten top clones hold 3.4% of the sample. Specimen: PBMCs. These receptors all come from a woman between 45 and 65 years old with multiple sclerosis.

In this sample, this clonotype turned up many times. The chain carries TRBV9 and TRBJ1-6; D is undetermined. This CDR3 comprises 15 residues. The V end was cut by 3 bases, the J end by 0 bases, with 7 bases between. The germline gives CDR1 SGDLS, CDR2 YYNGEE. CDR3 DNA: TGTGCCAGCAGCGCCACCAGCTCCTATAATTCACCCCTCCACTTT. This translates into CASSATSSYNSPLHF.

This clonotype occurred many times. The rearrangement uses TRBV20-1 and TRBJ1-5, with 8 bases aligning to TRBD1. With V trimmed by 0 bases and J by 5 bases, 6 bases remained unmatched. The CDR3 extends over 15 amino acids. Germline V gene sequence: CDR1 DFQATT, CDR2 SNEGSKA (reference sequence). The CDR3 DNA follows: TGCAGTGCTAGAGATACAGGGGGAGACTATCAGCCCCAGCATTTT. This translates into CSARDTGGDYQPQHF.

Many counts were recorded for this clonotype. V gene TRBV7-8 combines with J gene TRBJ1-2; TRBD1 agrees at 9 bases. The CDR3 totals 15 residues. Trimming took 5 bases from V and 2 from J; bases not matched to a gene: 6. CDR1 and CDR2 (germline): SGHVS, FQNEAQ. CDR3 in amino acids: CASSQRQGDNYGYTF. DNA for the CDR3: TGTGCCAGCAGCCAGAGACAGGGGGACAACTATGGCTACACCTTC. The whole variable domain, remainder taken from reference TRBV7-8 and TRBJ1-2, is GAGVSQSPRYKVAKRGQDVALRCDPISGHVSLFWYQQALGQGPEFLTYFQNEAQLDKSGLPSDRFFAERPEGSVSTLKIQRTQQEDSAVYLCASSQRQGDNYGYTFGSGTRLTVV.

The sample holds many counts of this clonotype. The chain combines TRBV28 with TRBJ2-3, with D perhaps matching TRBD2 (5 bases). Looked up from germline, CDR1 is MDHEN and CDR2 is SYDVKM. The CDR3 is 15 residues long. Trimming removed 5 bases at V and 10 bases at J, with 22 bases between. CDR3 loop: CASSPITHRGVSQYF. The CDR3 DNA sequence: TGTGCCAGCAGTCCAATTACCCACCGGGGAGTTTCGCAGTATTTT.

This clonotype was counted ten times or more. For the CDR3, the DNA is TGCGCCAGCAGCCGGATTAGTACCTGGACAGGGCTGAACACTGAAGCTTTCTTT. Translating it yields CASSRISTWTGLNTEAFF. The chain joins TRBV4-1 to TRBJ1-1, with TRBD1 matching over 8 bases. The junction had 13 bases not matched to a gene; V was cut back by 4 bases and J by 0 bases. The germline CDR1 and CDR2 sequences are MGHRA and YSYEKL. This CDR3 contains 18 residues.

This clonotype was detected many times. This rearrangement joins TRBV6-6 to TRBJ2-3; 8 bases align to TRBD2. This CDR3 contains 15 residues. Looked up from germline, CDR1 is MNHNY and CDR2 is SVGAGI (reference sequence). After removal of 6 bases from V and 0 bases from J, the junction contained 5 bases not matched to a gene. The CDR3 protein is CASSGAGGSTDTQYF. CDR3 coding DNA: TGTGCCAGCAGCGGGGCGGGGGGAAGCACAGATACGCAGTATTTT.

This clonotype occurred many times. V usage is TRBV12-3 or TRBV12-4 and J usage is TRBJ2-5, with D perhaps TRBD2 (5 bases). The CDR3 is 13 residues long. V lost 3 bases, J lost 5 bases, and 10 bases lay in between. CDR3 protein: CASSFPGGETQYF. CDR3 nucleotide sequence: TGTGCCAGCAGTTTCCCAGGCGGGGAGACCCAGTACTTC.

This clonotype appeared a few times. A much larger clonotype is one base distant, so this may be a read error. The chain is built from TRBV20-1 and TRBJ1-6; 9 nucleotides match TRBD1. The length of the CDR3 is 15 residues. Germline-derived CDR1 and CDR2 are DFQATT and SNEGSKA (reference sequence). The DNA of the CDR3 is TGCAGTGCCACACAGGGGGCAGCGTCTAATTCACCCCTCAACTTT. Protein sequence: CSATQGAASNSPLNF.

This clonotype was counted ten times or more. The chain recombines TRBV6-6 with TRBJ1-2, with 7 bases matching TRBD1. The CDR3 is made up of 15 amino acids. V lost 0 bases and J lost 8; bases outside the gene matches: 9. The germline CDR1 and CDR2 sequences are MNHNY and SVGAGI (reference sequence). CDR3 DNA: TGTGCCAGCAGTTACTCCGAGACAGGGACGGAGGGCTACACCTTC. This codes for CASSYSETGTEGYTF.

This clonotype was found many times. This chain joins TRBV20-1 and TRBJ1-4; a possible D gene is TRBD1 (6 bases). Trimming removed 0 bases from V and 7 bases from J, with 12 bases in between. CDR3 length: 14 amino acids. Germline V gene data show CDR1 as DFQATT and CDR2 as SNEGSKA (reference sequence). The CDR3 sequence is CSARDRGFSEKLFF. CDR3 nucleotide sequence: TGCAGTGCTAGAGACAGGGGATTTTCTGAAAAACTGTTTTTT.

This clonotype was detected ten times or more. J is TRBJ2-4 and V is TRBV5-1; 8 bases are shared with TRBD1. V shed 0 bases and J 5 bases; nucleotides not matched to a gene: 1. The CDR3 covers 14 residues. Germline CDR1 SGHRS, CDR2 YFSETQ. The CDR3 coding sequence is TGCGCCAGCAGCTTGGGACAGGGGCAAAACATTCAGTACTTC. Translated: CASSLGQGQNIQYF.

This clonotype was counted ten times or more. This chain connects TRBV28 to TRBJ2-4, with D maybe TRBD2 (5 bases). CDR3 size: 12 residues. Germline loops: CDR1 MDHEN, CDR2 SYDVKM. With 10 bases removed from V and 6 bases from J, the gap between germline ends came to 13 bases. CDR3 region: CATRETGNIQYF. The CDR3 bases are TGTGCCACCCGGGAAACTGGAAACATTCAGTACTTC.

This clonotype showed up just a few times. One end of the junction varies from germline; a read error may be responsible. The rearrangement uses TRBV7-9 and TRBJ1-5; tentatively, D is TRBD1 (6 bases). Germline V gene sequence: CDR1 SEHNR, CDR2 FQNEAQ (reference sequence). This CDR3 contains 15 residues. The DNA for the CDR3 is TGTGCCAGCAGCTTAGGAGGGGGAAGGGATCAGCCCCAGAATTTT. Protein product: CASSLGGGRDQPQNF.

This clonotype was recorded many times. V is TRBV3-1 and J is TRBJ2-3; tentative D call: TRBD1 (6 bases). The CDR3 runs to 13 residues. Trimming left V 3 bases short and J 4 bases short, with 8 bases between. Per the germline V gene, CDR1 is LGHDT and CDR2 is YNNKEL (reference sequence). The CDR3 DNA reads as TGTGCCAGCAGCCAGGGGGCTTCAGATACGCAGTATTTT. It codes for CASSQGASDTQYF.

This clonotype was counted only a few times. The genes are TRBV5-4 and TRBJ2-1; D not certain. CDR1 is SGHNT and CDR2 is YYREEE in the germline V gene (reference sequence). The CDR3 is made up of 14 amino acids. Trimming removed 4 bases from V and 6 bases from J, with 14 bases in between. CDR3 coding DNA: TGTGCCAGCAGCCGTGATCAGGAATTCAATGAGCAGTTCTTC. This translates into CASSRDQEFNEQFF.

There are many counts of this clonotype. V and J are TRBV24-1 and TRBJ2-2, with a possible D match to TRBD1 (5 bases). Trimming took off 1 base at V and 7 bases at J, with 15 bases between the two ends. The CDR3 covers 16 residues. The V gene's germline CDR1 is KGHDR and CDR2 SFDVKD. The DNA of the CDR3 is TGTGCCACCAGTGATTTACCCAGGGATTCGATCGGGGAGCTGTTTTTT. Translating it yields CATSDLPRDSIGELFF.

As to this clonotype: This sequence may be a read error, since a much larger clone differs from it by one base. The chain combines TRBV10-3 with TRBJ2-5, with D perhaps matching TRBD1 (5 bases). V was pared by 0 bases and J by 2 bases, with 10 bases between. The CDR3 is made up of 15 amino acids. The V gene's germline CDR1 is ENHRY and CDR2 SYGVKD. As DNA, the CDR3 is TGTGCCATCAGTGAGTCCACGAGGACACAAGAGACCCAGTACTTC. It encodes CAISESTRTQETQYF.

This clonotype showed up many times. This chain connects TRBV11-2 to TRBJ2-7; D gene unclear. The germline CDR1 and CDR2 sequences are SGHAT and FQNNGV. This CDR3 is built from 12 residues. V lost 5 bases and J lost 6, with 11 bases in between. CDR3: CASSPPWGEQYF. The CDR3 DNA reads as TGTGCCAGCAGCCCCCCCTGGGGCGAGCAGTACTTC.

This clonotype occurred many times. The V gene is TRBV5-1, the J gene TRBJ1-4, with D tentatively TRBD1 (5 bases). Germline assignment: CDR1 SGHRS and CDR2 YFSETQ. This CDR3 spans 15 amino acids. Trimming shortened V by 3 bases and J by 0 bases, and 9 bases separated the two germline ends. This CDR3 reads CASSWSGTTNEKLFF. For the CDR3, the DNA is TGCGCCAGCAGCTGGTCAGGGACAACTAATGAAAAACTGTTTTTT.

This clonotype was detected ten times or more. This chain uses TRBV10-3 with TRBJ2-3, with TRBD1 as a possible D gene (5 bases). Germline V gene sequence: CDR1 ENHRY, CDR2 SYGVKD. V was shortened by 4 bases and J by 4 bases, with 12 bases between the two germline ends. CDR3 length: 14 residues. The DNA of the CDR3 is TGTGCCATCAGTGGGGGCTTCCGGGCAGATACGCAGTATTTT. It specifies CAISGGFRADTQYF.